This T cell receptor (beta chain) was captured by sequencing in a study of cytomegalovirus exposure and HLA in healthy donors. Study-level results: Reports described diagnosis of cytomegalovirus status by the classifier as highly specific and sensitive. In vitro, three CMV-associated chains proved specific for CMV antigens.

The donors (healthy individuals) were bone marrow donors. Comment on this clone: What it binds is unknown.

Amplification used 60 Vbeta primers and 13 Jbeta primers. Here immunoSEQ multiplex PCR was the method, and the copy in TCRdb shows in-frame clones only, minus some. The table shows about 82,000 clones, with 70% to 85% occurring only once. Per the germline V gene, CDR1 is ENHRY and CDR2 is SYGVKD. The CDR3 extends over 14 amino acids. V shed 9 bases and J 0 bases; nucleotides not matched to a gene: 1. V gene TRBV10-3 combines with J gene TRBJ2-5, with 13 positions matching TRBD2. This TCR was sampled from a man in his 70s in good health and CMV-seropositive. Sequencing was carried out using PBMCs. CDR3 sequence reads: CAIGLAGDQETQYF. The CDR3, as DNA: TGTGCCATAGGACTAGCGGGGGACCAAGAGACCCAGTACTTC.